This is a list of T cell receptor beta chains from one sample in a study of blood T cells in healthy people across ages. MiXCR, applied by TCRdb to the 5' RACE reads, yields one record per CDR3 protein. The sample contains about 640,000 distinct CDR3 sequences, approximately 50% of which appear only once. Specimen: blood. The receptors shown here come from a man between 60 and 75 years old in good health. CDR3s include the opening cysteine and the closing phenylalanine or tryptophan. Each record gives: V gene, J gene, CDR3 protein.

v_gene: TRBV18; j_gene: TRBJ1-5; CDR3aa: CASSPGSSNQPQHF
v_gene: TRBV7-9; j_gene: TRBJ2-1; CDR3aa: CASTFITHEQFF
v_gene: TRBV6-2/TRBV6-3; j_gene: TRBJ2-2; CDR3aa: CASGGFPNTGELFF
v_gene: TRBV7-2; j_gene: TRBJ2-2; CDR3aa: CASSFVSGRSTGELFF
v_gene: TRBV29-1; j_gene: TRBJ2-1; CDR3aa: CSVWTSGMGEQFF
v_gene: TRBV20-1; j_gene: TRBJ2-3; CDR3aa: CSARDPAGGRRSTDTQYF
v_gene: TRBV3-1; j_gene: TRBJ1-2; CDR3aa: CASSQTTTSGYTF
v_gene: TRBV5-4; j_gene: TRBJ2-1; CDR3aa: CASSPEGGGALYNEQFF
v_gene: TRBV7-9; j_gene: TRBJ1-1; CDR3aa: CASLGQGWTEAFF
v_gene: TRBV28; j_gene: TRBJ2-7; CDR3aa: CASSLGSASGRNEQYF
v_gene: TRBV30; j_gene: TRBJ2-7; CDR3aa: CAWSVASHNEQYF
v_gene: TRBV2; j_gene: TRBJ2-1; CDR3aa: CASTGTSNEQFF
v_gene: TRBV5-1; j_gene: TRBJ2-3; CDR3aa: CASSQRGAYTDTQYF
v_gene: TRBV12-3/TRBV12-4; j_gene: TRBJ1-5; CDR3aa: CASSLGRRGNQPQHF
v_gene: TRBV6-5; j_gene: TRBJ2-7; CDR3aa: CASSPVAGTGLYEQYF
v_gene: TRBV9; j_gene: TRBJ2-5; CDR3aa: CASSTPGNEETQYF
v_gene: TRBV10-3; j_gene: TRBJ2-5; CDR3aa: CAIRAGQGETQYF
v_gene: TRBV6-5; j_gene: TRBJ1-2; CDR3aa: CASSYRFGYTF
v_gene: TRBV25-1; j_gene: TRBJ2-1; CDR3aa: CATNGIYNEQFF
v_gene: TRBV2; j_gene: TRBJ2-1; CDR3aa: CASSELAGGKAEQFF
v_gene: TRBV5-1; j_gene: TRBJ2-1; CDR3aa: CASSPGLAGTGEQFF
v_gene: TRBV14; j_gene: TRBJ2-5; CDR3aa: CASSRELAGETQYF
v_gene: TRBV7-9; j_gene: TRBJ2-7; CDR3aa: CASSLDVRRDEQYF
v_gene: TRBV7-9; j_gene: TRBJ1-2; CDR3aa: CATSLGTGGDGYTF
v_gene: TRBV18; j_gene: TRBJ1-2; CDR3aa: CASSPRPAGEDYGYTF
v_gene: TRBV10-3; j_gene: TRBJ1-6; CDR3aa: CAIRAGTGSSYNSPLHF
v_gene: TRBV10-2; j_gene: TRBJ2-7; CDR3aa: CASSESPFGPYEQYF
v_gene: TRBV11-2; j_gene: TRBJ2-5; CDR3aa: CASSPRAGTSRNEQYF
v_gene: TRBV9; j_gene: TRBJ2-3; CDR3aa: CASSVGRGRDTQYF
v_gene: TRBV10-3; j_gene: TRBJ2-5; CDR3aa: CAIRQGGEETQYF
v_gene: TRBV13; j_gene: NA; CDR3aa: CASSLGGQGAEETQYF
v_gene: TRBV27; j_gene: TRBJ2-3; CDR3aa: CASISRATDTQYF
v_gene: TRBV12-3/TRBV12-4; j_gene: TRBJ2-5; CDR3aa: CASSYAMGLSLQETQYF
v_gene: TRBV12-3/TRBV12-4; j_gene: TRBJ2-3; CDR3aa: CASQRGTDTQYF
v_gene: TRBV18; j_gene: TRBJ1-5; CDR3aa: CASSPQDGLNQPQHF
v_gene: TRBV5-1; j_gene: TRBJ1-2; CDR3aa: CASSLDGPRVDGYTF
v_gene: TRBV5-8; j_gene: TRBJ2-7; CDR3aa: CASSLVLDRASYEQYF
v_gene: TRBV3-1; j_gene: TRBJ1-1; CDR3aa: CASSQAQENTEAFF
v_gene: TRBV25-1; j_gene: TRBJ2-1; CDR3aa: CASNPSGGGYNEQFF
v_gene: TRBV5-6; j_gene: NA; CDR3aa: CASSLEQTQYF
v_gene: TRBV19; j_gene: TRBJ2-5; CDR3aa: CASSSVQETQYF
v_gene: TRBV7-2; j_gene: TRBJ1-2; CDR3aa: CASSLGQEDYGYTF
v_gene: TRBV20-1; j_gene: TRBJ2-1; CDR3aa: CSFGPTGSYNEQFF
v_gene: TRBV29-1; j_gene: TRBJ2-4; CDR3aa: CSVRGLGKNIQYF
v_gene: TRBV5-1; j_gene: TRBJ2-3; CDR3aa: CASSLAAANTQYF
v_gene: TRBV6-6; j_gene: TRBJ2-1; CDR3aa: CASRHSGQGDNEQFF
v_gene: TRBV10-3; j_gene: TRBJ2-6; CDR3aa: CAISGDGVSSGANVLTF
v_gene: TRBV20-1; j_gene: TRBJ2-1; CDR3aa: CSALPGTANEQFF
v_gene: TRBV9; j_gene: TRBJ1-4; CDR3aa: CASSVGWDNEKLFF
v_gene: TRBV10-3; j_gene: TRBJ2-7; CDR3aa: CAISPTSVDEQYF
v_gene: TRBV6-6; j_gene: TRBJ2-5; CDR3aa: CASSSGLLETQYF
v_gene: TRBV20-1; j_gene: TRBJ2-1; CDR3aa: CSADPGPGGYNEQFF
v_gene: TRBV5-1; j_gene: TRBJ2-3; CDR3aa: CASSMGLQRQTDTQYF
v_gene: TRBV20-1; j_gene: TRBJ1-1; CDR3aa: CSATVRGAGEAFF
v_gene: TRBV5-1; j_gene: TRBJ1-1; CDR3aa: CASSLQDRETEAFF
v_gene: TRBV12-3/TRBV12-4; j_gene: TRBJ2-3; CDR3aa: CASSLAGGYDTQYF
v_gene: TRBV20-1; j_gene: NA; CDR3aa: CSVQIRGETQYF
v_gene: TRBV18; j_gene: TRBJ2-2; CDR3aa: CASSPPGGNTGELFF